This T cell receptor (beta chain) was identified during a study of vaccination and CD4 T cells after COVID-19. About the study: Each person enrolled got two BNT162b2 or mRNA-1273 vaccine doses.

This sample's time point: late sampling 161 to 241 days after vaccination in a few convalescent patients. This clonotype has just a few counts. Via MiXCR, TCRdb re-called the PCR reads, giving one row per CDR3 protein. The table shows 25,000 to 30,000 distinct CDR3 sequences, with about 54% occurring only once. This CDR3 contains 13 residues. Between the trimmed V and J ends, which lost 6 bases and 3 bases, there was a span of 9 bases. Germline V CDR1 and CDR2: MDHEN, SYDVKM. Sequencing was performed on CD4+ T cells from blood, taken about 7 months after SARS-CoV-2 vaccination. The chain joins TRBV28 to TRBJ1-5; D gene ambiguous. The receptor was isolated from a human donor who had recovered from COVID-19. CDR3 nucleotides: TGTGCCAGCAGCCGGATAAACAATCAGCCCCAGCATTTT. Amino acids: CASSRINNQPQHF. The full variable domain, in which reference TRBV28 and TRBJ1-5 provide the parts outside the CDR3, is DVKVTQSSRYLVKRTGEKVFLECVQDMDHENMFWYRQDPGLGLRLIYFSYDVKMKEKGDIPEGYSVSREKKERFSLILESASTNQTSMYLCASSRINNQPQHFGDGTRLSIL.